This T cell receptor beta chain was captured by sequencing in a study of blood T cell repertoires in COVID-19. About the research overall: T cells, B-cell-depleted T cells, or PBMCs supplied cDNA or gDNA.

This CDR3 is built from 17 residues. Unmatched junction bases numbered 10, after V lost 3 bases and J lost 2 bases. Germline values: CDR1 SGHVS, CDR2 FQNEAQ. Only in-frame clones appear in the TCRdb table, and some are missing; sequencing was by immunoSEQ multiplex PCR. This table has 120,000 to 150,000 clones, about four fifths appearing once. Sequences were obtained from peripheral blood. The chain recombines TRBV7-8 with TRBJ2-3; TRBD1 agrees at 8 bases. The origin of this receptor is a human donor with acute or convalescent COVID-19. The donor label of this sample is uncertain. DNA for the CDR3: TGTGCCAGCAGCTTTACAGGGGGTTCCTCTAACACAGATACGCAGTATTTT. The encoded protein is CASSFTGGSSNTDTQYF.